This T cell receptor (beta chain) came from a study of blood T cell repertoires in COVID-19. Study overall: The study drew acute and convalescent COVID-19 samples from the United States, Italy and Spain. T cells, B-cell-depleted T cells, or PBMCs supplied cDNA or gDNA.

Original processing methods: Nucleated cell counts were estimated from reference gene primer amplification. The table came from immunoSEQ multiplex PCR; TCRdb's copy has only in-frame clones and leaves some out. That table furnishes V, J and clone size, whereas the DNA furnished D and trimming. The repertoire holds hundreds of thousands of clones, with 80% to 90% as singletons. Material: peripheral blood. This TCR was recovered from a man aged 40-49 years with acute or convalescent COVID-19.

CDR3 sequence reads: CASSRTAYGYTF. Here the CDR3 DNA reads TGTGCCAGTAGTCGGACAGCCTATGGCTACACCTTC. The chain links TRBV19 to TRBJ1-2; TRBD1 is a possible D gene (6 bases). The CDR3 loop spans 12 amino acids. V was clipped by 5 bases and J by 4 bases, with 8 bases between them. CDR1 and CDR2 (germline): LNHDA, SQIVND (reference sequence). Full variable domain (missing parts from reference TRBV19 and TRBJ1-2): DGGITQSPKYLFRKEGQNVTLSCEQNLNHDAMYWYRQDPGQGLRLIYYSQIVNDFQKGDIAEGYSVSREKKESFPLTVTSAQKNPTAFYLCASSRTAYGYTFGSGTRLTVV.